This TCR beta chain is from a study of response to subunit inactivated influenza vaccine. Each CDR3 protein is one row after TCRdb ran MiXCR on the RT-PCR reads. The sample consists of approximately 500,000 distinct CDR3 sequences, around 13% of them appearing once. Study results and caveats: The authors proposed limited new T cell recruitment per seasonal influenza vaccination.

V shed 4 bases and J shed 4 bases, with 13 bases lying between them. From germline, CDR1 is SGHAT and CDR2 FQNNGV. The CDR3 extends over 14 amino acids. Only a few counts were recorded for this clonotype. Its antigen is currently unknown. The chain uses TRBV11-2 and TRBJ2-5; possibly TRBD2 for D (6 bases). The sequence derives from a middle-aged man who received an inactivated influenza vaccine. This material consisted of PBMCs from blood, taken about 12 days after vaccination. In nucleotides, the CDR3 is TGTGCCAGCAGCTCAGAGCGGGTAGGAGAGACCCAGTACTTC. Translation: CASSSERVGETQYF.